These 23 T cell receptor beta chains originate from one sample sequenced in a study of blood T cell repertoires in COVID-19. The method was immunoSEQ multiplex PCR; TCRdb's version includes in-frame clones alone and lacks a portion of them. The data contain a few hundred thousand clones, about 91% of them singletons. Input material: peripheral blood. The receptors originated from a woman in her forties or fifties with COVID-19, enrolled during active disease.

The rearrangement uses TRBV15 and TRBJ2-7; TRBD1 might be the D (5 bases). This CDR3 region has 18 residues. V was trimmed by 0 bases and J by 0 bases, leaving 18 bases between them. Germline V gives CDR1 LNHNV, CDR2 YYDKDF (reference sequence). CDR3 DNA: TGTGCCACCAGCAGAGATAGGGGTTCCCCTGCAACCTCCTACGAGCAGTACTTC. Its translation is CATSRDRGSPATSYEQYF. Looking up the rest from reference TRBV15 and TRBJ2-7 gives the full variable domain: DAMVIQNPRYQVTQFGKPVTLSCSQTLNHNVMYWYQQKSSQAPKLLFHYYDKDFNNEADTPDNFQSRRPNTSFCFLDIRSPGLGDTAMYLCATSRDRGSPATSYEQYFGPGTRLTVT.

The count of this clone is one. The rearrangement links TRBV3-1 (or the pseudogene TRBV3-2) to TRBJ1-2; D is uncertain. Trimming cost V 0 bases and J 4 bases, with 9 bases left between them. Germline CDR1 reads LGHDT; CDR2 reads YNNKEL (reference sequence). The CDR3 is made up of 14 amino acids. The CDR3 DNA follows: TGTGCCAGCAGCCAAGATGTTATGGCCTATGGCTACACCTTC. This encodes CASSQDVMAYGYTF.

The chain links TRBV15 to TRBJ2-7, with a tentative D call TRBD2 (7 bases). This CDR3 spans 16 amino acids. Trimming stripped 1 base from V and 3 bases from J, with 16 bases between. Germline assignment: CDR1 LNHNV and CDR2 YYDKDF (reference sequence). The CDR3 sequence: CATSRVMGGGGYEQYF. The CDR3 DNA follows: TGTGCCACCAGCAGAGTGATGGGGGGGGGCGGCTACGAGCAGTACTTC. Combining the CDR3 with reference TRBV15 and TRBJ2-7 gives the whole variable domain DAMVIQNPRYQVTQFGKPVTLSCSQTLNHNVMYWYQQKSSQAPKLLFHYYDKDFNNEADTPDNFQSRRPNTSFCFLDIRSPGLGDTAMYLCATSRVMGGGGYEQYFGPGTRLTVT.

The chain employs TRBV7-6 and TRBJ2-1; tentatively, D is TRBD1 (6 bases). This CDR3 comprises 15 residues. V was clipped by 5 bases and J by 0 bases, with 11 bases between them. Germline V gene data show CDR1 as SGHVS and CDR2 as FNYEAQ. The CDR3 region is CASSPDRSSYNEQFF. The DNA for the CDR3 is TGTGCCAGCAGCCCAGACAGGAGCTCCTACAATGAGCAGTTCTTC.

This CDR3 is CASSLDRDTEAFF. The CDR3 DNA reads TGTGCCAGCAGCCTTGACAGGGACACTGAAGCTTTCTTT. This chain joins TRBV7-9 and TRBJ1-1; 7 bases fit TRBD1. The CDR3 extends over 13 amino acids. Germline CDR1 reads SEHNR; CDR2 reads FQNEAQ (reference sequence). Germline trimming cut 5 bases from V and 3 bases from J; bases unmatched to any gene: 3.

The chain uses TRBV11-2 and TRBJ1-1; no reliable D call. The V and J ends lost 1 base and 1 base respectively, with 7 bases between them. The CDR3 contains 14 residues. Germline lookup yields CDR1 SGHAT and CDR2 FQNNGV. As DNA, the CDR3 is TGTGCCAGCAGCTTAGTTATCCGGAACACTGAAGCTTTCTTT. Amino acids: CASSLVIRNTEAFF.

The CDR3 DNA follows: TGTGCCAGCAGCCAACAACCGGGACTAGCCTACAATGAGCAGTTCTTC. Translated, it gives CASSQQPGLAYNEQFF. The J gene is TRBJ2-1, the V gene TRBV4-2; 8 bases agree with TRBD2. This CDR3 has 16 amino acids. CDR1 is LGHNA, CDR2 YNFKEQ, per germline. J lost 2 bases, V lost 2 bases, and 5 bases had no gene match.

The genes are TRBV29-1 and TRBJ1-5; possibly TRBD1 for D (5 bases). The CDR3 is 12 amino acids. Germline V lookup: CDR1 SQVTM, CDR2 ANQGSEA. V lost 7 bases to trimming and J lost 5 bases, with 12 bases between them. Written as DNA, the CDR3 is TGCAGCGCTTCTCGGGGGGATCAGCCCCAGCATTTT. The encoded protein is CSASRGDQPQHF.

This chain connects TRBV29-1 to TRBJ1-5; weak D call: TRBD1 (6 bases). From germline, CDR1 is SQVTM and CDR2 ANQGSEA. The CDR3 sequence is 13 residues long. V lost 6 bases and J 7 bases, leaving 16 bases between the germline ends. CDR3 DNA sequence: TGCAGCGTCCGAACAGGGCCGGGGCAGCCCCAGCATTTT. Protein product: CSVRTGPGQPQHF.

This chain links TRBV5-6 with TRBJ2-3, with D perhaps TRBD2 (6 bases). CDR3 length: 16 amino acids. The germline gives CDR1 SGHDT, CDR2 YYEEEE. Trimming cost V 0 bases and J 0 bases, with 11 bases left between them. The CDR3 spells CASSLALGTSTDTQYF. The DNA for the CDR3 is TGTGCCAGCAGCTTGGCCCTTGGGACTAGCACAGATACGCAGTATTTT.

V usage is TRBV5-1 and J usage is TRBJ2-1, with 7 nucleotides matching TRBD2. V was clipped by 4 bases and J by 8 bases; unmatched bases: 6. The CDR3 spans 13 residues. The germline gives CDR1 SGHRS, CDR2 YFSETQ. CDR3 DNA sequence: TGCGCCAGCAGCCCCGGGACTAACTATGAGCAGTTCTTC. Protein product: CASSPGTNYEQFF.

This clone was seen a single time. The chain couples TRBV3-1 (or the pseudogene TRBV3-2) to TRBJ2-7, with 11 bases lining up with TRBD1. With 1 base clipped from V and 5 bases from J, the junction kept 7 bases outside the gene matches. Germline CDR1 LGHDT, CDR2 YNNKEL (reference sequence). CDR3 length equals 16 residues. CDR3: CASSQGVWDRGNEQYF. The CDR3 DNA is TGTGCCAGCAGCCAAGGGGTATGGGACAGGGGGAACGAGCAGTACTTC.

Written as DNA, the CDR3 is TGTGCCAGTAGTATAGTAGTAGGGGCGAGCAATCAGCCCCAGCATTTT. Its protein product is CASSIVVGASNQPQHF. The V gene is TRBV19, the J gene TRBJ1-5; TRBD1 is a possible D gene (5 bases). Deletions cut 1 base from V and 1 base from J, with 11 bases between. The CDR3 sequence is 16 residues long. Germline V gives CDR1 LNHDA, CDR2 SQIVND (reference sequence).

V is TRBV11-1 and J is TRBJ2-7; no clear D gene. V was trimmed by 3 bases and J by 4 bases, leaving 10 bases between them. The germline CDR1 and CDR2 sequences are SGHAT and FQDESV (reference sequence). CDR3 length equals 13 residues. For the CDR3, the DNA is TGTGCCAGCAGCTTGTCACGAGATTACGAGCAGTACTTC. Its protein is CASSLSRDYEQYF.

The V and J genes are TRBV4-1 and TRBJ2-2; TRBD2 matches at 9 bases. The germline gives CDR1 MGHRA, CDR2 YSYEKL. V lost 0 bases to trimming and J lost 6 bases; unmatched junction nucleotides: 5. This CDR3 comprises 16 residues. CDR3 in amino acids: CASSQDGRGGAGELFF. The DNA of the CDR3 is TGCGCCAGCAGCCAAGACGGGCGGGGGGGAGCCGGGGAGCTGTTTTTT.

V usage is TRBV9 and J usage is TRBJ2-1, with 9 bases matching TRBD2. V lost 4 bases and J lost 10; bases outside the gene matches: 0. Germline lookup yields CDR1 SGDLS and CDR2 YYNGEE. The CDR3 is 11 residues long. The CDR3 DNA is TGTGCCAGCAGCCTAGCGGGGGAGCAGTTCTTC. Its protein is CASSLAGEQFF.

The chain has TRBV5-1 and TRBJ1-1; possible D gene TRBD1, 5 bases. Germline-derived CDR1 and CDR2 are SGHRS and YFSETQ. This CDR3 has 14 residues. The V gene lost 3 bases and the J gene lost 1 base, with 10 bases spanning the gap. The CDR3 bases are TGCGCCAGCAGCTCCAGGGAGGAGAACACTGAAGCTTTCTTT. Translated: CASSSREENTEAFF.

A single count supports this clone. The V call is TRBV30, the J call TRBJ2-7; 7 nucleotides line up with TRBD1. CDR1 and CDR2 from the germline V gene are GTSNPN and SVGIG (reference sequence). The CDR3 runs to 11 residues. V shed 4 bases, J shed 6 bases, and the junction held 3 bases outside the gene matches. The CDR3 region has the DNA TGTGCCTGGACGACAGGGACCGAGCAGTACTTC. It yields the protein CAWTTGTEQYF. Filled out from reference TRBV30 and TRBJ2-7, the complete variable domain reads SQTIHQWPATLVQPVGSPLSLECTVEGTSNPNLYWYRQAAGRGLQLLFYSVGIGQISSEVPQNLSASRPQDRQFILSSKKLLLSDSGFYLCAWTTGTEQYFGPGTRLTVT.

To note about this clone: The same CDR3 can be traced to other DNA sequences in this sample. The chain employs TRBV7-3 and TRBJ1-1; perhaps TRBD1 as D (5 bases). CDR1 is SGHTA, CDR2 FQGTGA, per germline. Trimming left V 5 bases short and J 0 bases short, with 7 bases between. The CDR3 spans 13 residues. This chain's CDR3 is CASSRQLNTEAFF. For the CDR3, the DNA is TGTGCCAGCAGCCGACAGCTGAACACTGAAGCTTTCTTT.

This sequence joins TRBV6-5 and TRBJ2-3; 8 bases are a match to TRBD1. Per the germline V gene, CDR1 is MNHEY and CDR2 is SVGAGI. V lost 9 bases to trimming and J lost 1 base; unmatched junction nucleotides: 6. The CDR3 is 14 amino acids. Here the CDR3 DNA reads TGTGCCAGTCGACAGGGGCTAGGCACAGATACGCAGTATTTT. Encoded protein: CASRQGLGTDTQYF.

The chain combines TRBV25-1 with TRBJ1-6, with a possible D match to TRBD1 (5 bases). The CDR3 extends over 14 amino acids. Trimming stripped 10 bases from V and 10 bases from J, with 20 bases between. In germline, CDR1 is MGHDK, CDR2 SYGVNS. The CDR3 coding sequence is TGTGCCACCAAAGGGCAGGGAATAGACTCACCCCTCCACTTT. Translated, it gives CATKGQGIDSPLHF.

This CDR3 is CAISELPGNYGYTF. DNA for the CDR3: TGTGCCATCAGTGAGCTCCCGGGAAACTATGGCTACACCTTC. The V and J genes are TRBV10-3 and TRBJ1-2, with no clear D. Between the trimmed V and J ends, which lost 2 bases and 2 bases, there was a span of 9 bases. The germline V gene has CDR1 ENHRY and CDR2 SYGVKD. The CDR3 contains 14 residues.

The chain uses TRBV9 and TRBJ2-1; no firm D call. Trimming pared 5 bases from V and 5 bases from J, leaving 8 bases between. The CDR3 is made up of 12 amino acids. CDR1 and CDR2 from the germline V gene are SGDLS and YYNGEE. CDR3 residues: CASSPPNNEQFF. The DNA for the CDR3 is TGTGCCAGCAGTCCCCCTAACAATGAGCAGTTCTTC.